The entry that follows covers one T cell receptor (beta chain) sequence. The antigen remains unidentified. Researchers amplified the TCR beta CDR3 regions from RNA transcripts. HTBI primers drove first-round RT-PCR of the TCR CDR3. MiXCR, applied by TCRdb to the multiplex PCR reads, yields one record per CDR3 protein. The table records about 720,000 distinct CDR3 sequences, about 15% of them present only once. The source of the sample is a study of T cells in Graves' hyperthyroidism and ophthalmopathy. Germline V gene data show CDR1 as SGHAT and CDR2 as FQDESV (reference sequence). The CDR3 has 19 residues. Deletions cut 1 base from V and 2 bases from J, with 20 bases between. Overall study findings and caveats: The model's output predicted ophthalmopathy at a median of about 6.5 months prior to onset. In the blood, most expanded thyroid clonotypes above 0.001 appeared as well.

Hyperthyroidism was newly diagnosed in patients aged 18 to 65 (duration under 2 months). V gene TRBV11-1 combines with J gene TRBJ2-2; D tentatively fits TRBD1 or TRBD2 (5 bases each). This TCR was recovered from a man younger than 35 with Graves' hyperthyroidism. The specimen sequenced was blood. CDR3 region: CASSLGDRFSPINTGELFF. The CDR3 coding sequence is TGTGCCAGCAGCTTAGGGGACCGCTTTTCCCCAATCAACACCGGGGAGCTGTTTTTT.